These 18 T cell receptor beta chains share one sample of origin, sequenced in a study of graft-versus-host responses after intestinal transplantation. These receptors' targets are unknown. Assay: immunoSEQ multiplex PCR; the TCRdb copy retains only in-frame clones and omits some. This sample carries more than 95,000 clones, roughly 93% of them seen once, and the ten largest clones take around 1.2%. Material: unstimulated CD8+ T cells sorted from spleen or lymph node cells, obtained before intestinal transplant. These receptor sequences come from a human donor who received an intestinal transplant.

The V gene is TRBV4-1, the J gene TRBJ2-1; either TRBD1 or TRBD2 may supply D (5 bases each). Trimming pared 0 bases from V and 9 bases from J, leaving 15 bases between. This CDR3 is 15 amino acids long. Germline loops: CDR1 MGHRA, CDR2 YSYEKL. The CDR3 DNA reads as TGCGCCAGCAGCCAAGAGAGTAGGGGAGCGAGTGAGCAGTTCTTC. Amino acid sequence: CASSQESRGASEQFF.

J is TRBJ2-3 and V is TRBV10-3; 9 bases are shared with TRBD2. This CDR3 comprises 17 residues. With 4 bases clipped from V and 7 bases from J, the junction kept 15 bases outside the gene matches. Germline-derived CDR1 and CDR2 are ENHRY and SYGVKD. The CDR3 here is CAISVRLAGGLVHTQYF. CDR3 in DNA: TGTGCCATCAGTGTAAGGCTGGCGGGGGGGCTGGTGCATACGCAGTATTTT.

CDR3 sequence: CASSLDAGEQFF. The CDR3 DNA is TGTGCCAGCAGCTTAGATGCGGGGGAACAGTTCTTC. The rearrangement joins TRBV7-9 to TRBJ2-1, with 7 bases aligning to TRBD2. From germline, CDR1 is SEHNR and CDR2 FQNEAQ (reference sequence). This CDR3 has 12 residues. The ends lost 1 base at V and 13 bases at J; junction bases unmatched: 4.

The chain recombines TRBV7-6 with TRBJ2-3, with D maybe TRBD2 (7 bases). This CDR3 comprises 15 residues. The germline gives CDR1 SGHVS, CDR2 FNYEAQ. The V gene lost 7 bases and the J gene lost 3 bases, with 17 bases spanning the gap. The CDR3 loop reads CASTTGGDNTDTQYF. CDR3 DNA: TGTGCCAGCACCACTGGGGGGGACAATACAGATACGCAGTATTTT.

The genes are TRBV6-4 and TRBJ2-1, with D possibly called TRBD1 or TRBD2 (6 bases each). CDR1 is MRHNA, CDR2 SNTAGT, per germline. V was pared by 3 bases and J by 4 bases, with 19 bases between. This CDR3 has 17 amino acids. CDR3 sequence reads: CASSESVGRGRYNEQFF. The CDR3 nucleotides are TGTGCCAGCAGTGAGTCGGTTGGACGGGGGCGGTACAATGAGCAGTTCTTC.

Of note for this clone: At the DNA level, this CDR3 is encoded by other sequences in the same sample as well. The V call is TRBV6-4, the J call TRBJ1-1; TRBD1 agrees at 9 bases. Trimming removed 5 bases from V and 5 bases from J; junction bases left unmatched: 3. The germline CDR1 and CDR2 sequences are MRHNA and SNTAGT. This CDR3 has 13 residues. The CDR3: CASSRDRETEAFF. CDR3 coding DNA: TGTGCCAGCAGTCGGGACAGGGAGACTGAAGCTTTCTTT.

The J gene is TRBJ2-1, the V gene TRBV11-2, with 7 bases lining up with TRBD2. V gave up 3 bases and J gave up 9 bases; unmatched junction bases: 11. The CDR3 has 15 residues. Germline assignment: CDR1 SGHAT and CDR2 FQNNGV. This CDR3 is CASSFGGDIVGEQFF. The CDR3 coding sequence is TGTGCCAGCAGCTTTGGGGGGGATATTGTCGGTGAGCAGTTCTTC.

The chain is built from TRBV9 and TRBJ1-4, with D perhaps TRBD1 (6 bases). The CDR3 sequence is 12 residues long. Germline CDR1 SGDLS, CDR2 YYNGEE. Trimming removed 2 bases from V and 12 bases from J, with 11 bases in between. The CDR3 region is CASSVNTGQLFF. CDR3 DNA sequence: TGTGCCAGCAGCGTTAATACAGGGCAACTGTTTTTT.

The J gene is TRBJ1-1, the V gene TRBV7-2, with 7 bases matching TRBD1. Germline trimming cut 4 bases from V and 7 bases from J; bases unmatched to any gene: 6. The CDR3 extends over 13 amino acids. The V gene's germline CDR1 is SGHTA and CDR2 FQGNSA. The CDR3: CASSSGQANEAFF. CDR3 DNA: TGTGCCAGCAGCTCAGGACAGGCTAATGAAGCTTTCTTT.

The chain links TRBV2 to TRBJ1-6; TRBD1 is a possible D gene (5 bases). With 4 bases removed from V and 12 bases from J, the gap between germline ends came to 13 bases. The CDR3 runs 13 residues. The germline CDR1 and CDR2 sequences are SNHLY and FYNNEI. This CDR3 reads CASSAQVQGPLHF. The CDR3 DNA follows: TGTGCCAGCAGTGCACAAGTTCAGGGACCCCTCCACTTT.

CDR3 loop: CASSLLGYPLVDTDNEQFF. DNA for the CDR3: TGCGCCAGCAGCTTGTTGGGATACCCCTTGGTTGACACGGACAATGAGCAGTTCTTC. The V call is TRBV5-1, the J call TRBJ2-1; D is ambiguous. V was shortened by 1 base and J by 5 bases, with 25 bases between the two germline ends. The CDR3 loop spans 19 amino acids. Germline V CDR1 and CDR2: SGHRS, YFSETQ. Combining the CDR3 with reference TRBV5-1 and TRBJ2-1 gives the whole variable domain KAGVTQTPRYLIKTRGQQVTLSCSPISGHRSVSWYQQTPGQGLQFLFEYFSETQRNKGNFPGRFSGRQFSNSRSEMNVSTLELGDSALYLCASSLLGYPLVDTDNEQFFGPGTRLTVL.

The CDR3: CASSLTGLEQYF. Written as DNA, the CDR3 is TGTGCCAGCAGCTTGACAGGGCTCGAGCAGTACTTC. The chain employs TRBV7-8 and TRBJ2-7, with 7 bases matching TRBD1. The CDR3 covers 12 residues. CDR1 and CDR2 (germline): SGHVS, FQNEAQ. V was pared by 3 bases and J by 6 bases, with 2 bases of the junction left unmatched.

This chain connects TRBV4-1 to TRBJ2-2; D may be TRBD2 (5 bases). This CDR3 contains 15 residues. In germline, CDR1 is MGHRA, CDR2 YSYEKL. With 1 base removed from V and 6 bases from J, the gap between germline ends came to 12 bases. The CDR3 loop is CASSQARGRAGELFF. CDR3 sequence (DNA): TGCGCCAGCAGCCAAGCCCGGGGAAGGGCCGGGGAGCTGTTTTTT.

The chain employs TRBV10-1 and TRBJ2-1, with unresolved D. This CDR3 has 13 residues. The V gene's germline CDR1 is WNHNN and CDR2 SYGVQD (reference sequence). V was cut by 8 bases and J by 5 bases, with 13 bases left in between. CDR3 coding DNA: TGCGCCAGCCAGCCGTATCGTAACAATGAGCAGTTCTTC. Translating it yields CASQPYRNNEQFF.

The CDR3 nucleotides read TGTGCCAGCAGTTACGGCCACAATGAGCAGTTCTTC. As protein: CASSYGHNEQFF. The chain carries TRBV6-5 and TRBJ2-1; D gene ambiguous. V lost 2 bases, J lost 5 bases, and 4 bases lay in between. The CDR3 extends over 12 amino acids. Germline V lookup: CDR1 MNHEY, CDR2 SVGAGI.

This clone was detected only once. The rearrangement links TRBV7-3 to TRBJ1-3; 7 nucleotides line up with TRBD1. The CDR3 consists of 19 residues. V shed 0 bases and J 5 bases; nucleotides not matched to a gene: 16. Per the germline V gene, CDR1 is SGHTA and CDR2 is FQGTGA. The CDR3 region is CASSLTFLGTASRRNTIYF. CDR3 nucleotide sequence: TGTGCCAGCAGCTTAACGTTTCTCGGGACAGCCTCAAGGAGAAACACCATATATTTT.

CDR3 region: CASSLDFGNTIYF. CDR3 nucleotide sequence: TGTGCCAGCAGCTTAGATTTTGGAAACACCATATATTTT. The chain uses TRBV7-2 and TRBJ1-3; D gene uncertain. Germline values: CDR1 SGHTA, CDR2 FQGNSA. This CDR3 has 13 residues. Trimming stripped 1 base from V and 3 bases from J, with 4 bases between.

This clone has just one count. The V call is TRBV4-1, the J call TRBJ2-5, with 9 bases aligning to TRBD2. The CDR3 extends over 14 amino acids. CDR1 MGHRA and CDR2 YSYEKL come from the germline V gene. J lost 3 bases, V lost 4 bases, and 3 bases had no gene match. DNA for the CDR3: TGCGCCAGCAGCCCGCGGGGGGGCGAAGAGACCCAGTACTTC. Translated, it gives CASSPRGGEETQYF.